This T cell receptor beta chain was obtained from a study of PD-L1 blockade in urothelial cancer. Only in-frame clones appear in the TCRdb table, and some are missing; sequencing was by immunoSEQ multiplex PCR. The table has some 76,000 clones, 70% to 90% seen once. The starting material was PBMCs, obtained around atezolizumab (anti-PD-L1) treatment. This receptor was obtained from a man aged 60 to 75 with urothelial cancer.

CDR3 DNA sequence: TGTGCCAGCAGCTTATGGTTATCAGGGAAAGAGACCCAGTACTTC. Translating it yields CASSLWLSGKETQYF. The J gene is TRBJ2-5, the V gene TRBV7-9, with a weak D call TRBD1 (5 bases). The germline V gene has CDR1 SEHNR and CDR2 FQNEAQ (reference sequence). The CDR3 is 15 residues long. V gave up 2 bases and J gave up 3 bases, with 13 bases separating them. Together with reference TRBV7-9 and TRBJ2-5, the CDR3 gives the full variable domain: DTGVSQNPRHKITKRGQNVTFRCDPISEHNRLYWYRQTLGQGPEFLTYFQNEAQLEKSRLLSDRFSAERPKGSFSTLEIQRTEQGDSAMYLCASSLWLSGKETQYFGPGTRLLVL.